The 5 T cell receptor beta chains below come from one sample, sequenced in a study of tumor and adjacent non-tumor tissue in lung cancer. TCRbeta libraries were built with three rounds of nested PCR, modified from ARM-PCR. MiXCR, run by TCRdb on the multiplex PCR reads, gives a single entry per CDR3 protein. Seen here are about 48,000 distinct CDR3 sequences, around 60% observed once, and the top ten hold roughly 31%. No cell sorting was done before RNA was extracted from the tissue. Distant lung tissue was collected more than 3 cm away from the tumor edge. Sequencing was done on a sample of distant non-tumor lung tissue. The receptors were gathered from a woman aged 70-85 years with non-small cell lung cancer.

As to this clonotype: The germline gene is not matched at one end of the junction; a read error may be the cause. This sequence joins TRBV6-5 and TRBJ2-1, with no clear D. The CDR3 spans 16 residues. The germline gives CDR1 MNHEY, CDR2 SVGAGI. CDR3 region: CASSSVTPNLYNERFF. CDR3 bases: TGTGCCAGCAGTTCCGTGACACCGAATCTGTACAATGAGCGGTTCTTC.

In regard to this clonotype: A read error may explain this, as a much larger clone is one base away. CDR3 coding DNA: TGTGCCAGCAGGGGAGGGACCGATCCCGAAAAACTGTTTTTT. Translating gives CASRGGTDPEKLFF. The V and J genes are TRBV6-1 and TRBJ1-4, with D perhaps TRBD1 (5 bases). V dropped 6 bases and J dropped 8 bases, with 16 bases sitting between them. The germline CDR1 and CDR2 sequences are MNHNS and SASEGT. The CDR3 length is 14 residues.

This clonotype has only a few counts. A much more abundant neighbour one base away suggests this may be a read error. This rearrangement joins TRBV12-3 or TRBV12-4 to TRBJ1-6, with unresolved D. This CDR3 is 14 amino acids long. CDR3 sequence: CASGFGSHNSPLHF. CDR3 DNA sequence: TGTGCCAGCGGTTTCGGCAGCCATAATTCACCCCTCCACTTT.

This clonotype was counted once. The CDR3 does not end in the conserved phenylalanine or tryptophan, so this is likely a read error. The rearrangement uses TRBV28 and TRBJ2-1, with 10 bases lining up with TRBD2. V gave up 5 bases and J gave up 0 bases; unmatched junction bases: 4. The V gene's germline CDR1 is MDHEN and CDR2 SYDVKM. The CDR3 contains 16 residues. CDR3 in amino acids: CASSPPSGSSYNEQFY. The CDR3 DNA reads as TGTGCCAGCAGTCCCCCTAGCGGGAGCTCCTACAATGAGCAGTTCTAC.

The chain combines TRBV6-5 with TRBJ1-1; no firm D call. CDR3 length: 18 amino acids. Trimming pared 0 bases from V and 1 base from J, leaving 18 bases between. Per germline, CDR1 MNHEY and CDR2 SVGAGI. The CDR3 here is CASSYSMVRTRGNTEAFF. The CDR3 bases are TGTGCCAGCAGTTACTCCATGGTCAGGACCCGGGGGAACACTGAAGCTTTCTTT.